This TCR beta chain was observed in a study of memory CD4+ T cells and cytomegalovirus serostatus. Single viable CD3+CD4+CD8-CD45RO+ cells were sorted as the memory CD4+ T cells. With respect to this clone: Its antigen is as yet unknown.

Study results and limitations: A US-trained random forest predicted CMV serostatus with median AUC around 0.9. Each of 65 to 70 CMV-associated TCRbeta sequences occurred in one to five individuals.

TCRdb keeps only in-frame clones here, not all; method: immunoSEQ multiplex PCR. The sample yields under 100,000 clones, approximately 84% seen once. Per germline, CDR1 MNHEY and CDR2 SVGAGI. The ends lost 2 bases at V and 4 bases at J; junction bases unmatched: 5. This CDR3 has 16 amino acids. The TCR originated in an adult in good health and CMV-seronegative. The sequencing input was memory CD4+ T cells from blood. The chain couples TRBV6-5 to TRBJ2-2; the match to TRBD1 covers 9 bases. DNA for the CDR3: TGTGCCAGCAGTTACCTCCTGACAGGGGGCACCGGGGAGCTGTTTTTT. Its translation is CASSYLLTGGTGELFF.